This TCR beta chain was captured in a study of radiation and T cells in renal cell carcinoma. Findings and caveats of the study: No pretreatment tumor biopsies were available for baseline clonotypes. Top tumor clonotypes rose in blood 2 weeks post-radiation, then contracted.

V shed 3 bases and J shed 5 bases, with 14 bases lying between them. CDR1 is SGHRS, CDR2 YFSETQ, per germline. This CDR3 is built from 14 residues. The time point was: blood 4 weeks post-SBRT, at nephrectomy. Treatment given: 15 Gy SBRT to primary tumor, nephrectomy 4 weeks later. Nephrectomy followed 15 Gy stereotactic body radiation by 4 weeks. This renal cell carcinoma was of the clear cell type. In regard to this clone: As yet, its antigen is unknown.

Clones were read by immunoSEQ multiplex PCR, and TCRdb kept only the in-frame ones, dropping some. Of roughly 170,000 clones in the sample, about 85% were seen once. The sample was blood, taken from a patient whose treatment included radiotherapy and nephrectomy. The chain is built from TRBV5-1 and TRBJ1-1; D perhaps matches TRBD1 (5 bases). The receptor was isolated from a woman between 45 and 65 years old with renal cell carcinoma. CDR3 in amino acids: CASSSSTVETEAFF. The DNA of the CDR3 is TGCGCCAGCAGCTCCTCGACAGTAGAGACTGAAGCTTTCTTT.